This section outlines one T cell receptor beta chain sequence together with its context. CDR1 and CDR2 from the germline V gene are MNHEY and SMNVEV (reference sequence). Deletions cut 6 bases from V and 2 bases from J, with 11 bases between. This CDR3 comprises 14 residues. Everyone who took part was about 18 to 90 years old, and they came from roughly 25 US areas. Method: immunoSEQ multiplex PCR; TCRdb's copy keeps in-frame clones and lacks some. The data contain under 150,000 clones, under 90% of them singletons. The data are from a study of blood T cell repertoires in COVID-19. Study summary: Sites in the United States, Italy and Spain provided acute and convalescent COVID-19 samples. T cells, B-cell-depleted T cells, or PBMCs supplied cDNA or gDNA.

The V gene is TRBV27, the J gene TRBJ2-1, with D possibly being TRBD2 (5 bases). What was sequenced was PBMCs or T cells enriched from blood (not recorded which). This receptor was obtained from a man aged 50-59 years in a cohort exposed to, infected with or recovered from COVID-19 (not recorded which). The CDR3 sequence is CASRSLAPYNEQFF. The DNA for the CDR3 is TGTGCCAGCAGGTCTCTAGCTCCCTACAATGAGCAGTTCTTC.